This T cell receptor gamma chain was sequenced in a study of gamma-delta T cells after stem cell transplantation. TCRdb reanalysed the RT-PCR reads via CATT. The profile shows 3,000 to 3,500 gamma-chain clones, around 5% of them singletons. The sequence was collected from a human donor. It is not recorded whose cells these are; they may come from a transplant donor. The specimen was gamma-delta T cells.

For the CDR3, the DNA is TGTGCCACCTGGGTTCGTAGTGATTGGATCAAGACGTTT. Translated, it gives CATWVRSDWIKTF. V usage is TRGV2 and J usage is TRGJP2. This CDR3 region has 13 residues. Germline V gene sequence: CDR1 EGSNGY, CDR2 YDSYNSKV. V lost 5 bases to trimming and J lost 3 bases; unmatched junction nucleotides: 3.